The clone carrying this TCR beta chain was picked up one time. Its antigen is as yet unknown. The junction differs from germline at one of its ends, possibly a read error. The sample belongs to a study of T cell repertoires in cytomegalovirus infection. Study conclusions and caveats: Dominating the ex vivo response were HLA-C-restricted CMV-specific TCR beta clonotypes.

From the reads, TCRdb called clonotypes with MiXCR, one entry per CDR3 protein. The sample shows 700,000 to 850,000 distinct CDR3 sequences, approximately 29% of them seen only once. Germline V gene sequence: CDR1 MNHEY, CDR2 SVGEGT. This CDR3 comprises 14 residues. This TCR came from a human donor in good health (CMV status not recorded). Some clones in this sample may be carry-over from other donors' samples. The chain links TRBV6-2 or TRBV6-3 to TRBJ2-2; D is ambiguous. The sample consisted of cultured CD8+ T cells from PBMCs, taken from culture after CMV antigen stimulation. CDR3 in amino acids: CAGSSLKVAGELFF. Here the CDR3 DNA reads TGTGCCGGCAGTTCCCTCAAGGTCGCCGGGGAGCTGTTTTTT.